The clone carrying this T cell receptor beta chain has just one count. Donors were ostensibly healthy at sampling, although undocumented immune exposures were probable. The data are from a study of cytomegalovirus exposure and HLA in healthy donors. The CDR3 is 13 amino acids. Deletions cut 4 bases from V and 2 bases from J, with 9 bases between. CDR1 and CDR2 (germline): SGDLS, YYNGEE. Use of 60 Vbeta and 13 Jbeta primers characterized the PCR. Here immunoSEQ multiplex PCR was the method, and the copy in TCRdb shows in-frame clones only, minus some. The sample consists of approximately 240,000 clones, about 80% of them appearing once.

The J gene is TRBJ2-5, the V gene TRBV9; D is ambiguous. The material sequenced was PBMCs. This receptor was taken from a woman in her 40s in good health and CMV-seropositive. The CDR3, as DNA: TGTGCCAGCAGCCCCCCCAGTCAAGAGACCCAGTACTTC. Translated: CASSPPSQETQYF.